The 14 T cell receptor beta chains presented below share a single source sample, sequenced in a study of blood T cells in healthy people across ages. A sample-barcoded 5' primer and a J-beta primer mix were used in a second PCR of about 6 to 12 cycles. TCRdb redid the calling of the 5' RACE reads with MiXCR, one entry per CDR3 protein. This sample has around 1.5 million distinct CDR3 sequences, with about 31% found just once. Material for sequencing was blood. These receptors all come from a woman aged 25-40 years in good health.

This clonotype was recorded a few times. The chain uses TRBV12-3 or TRBV12-4 and TRBJ1-2; TRBD1 is a possible D gene (6 bases). V gave up 6 bases and J gave up 8 bases, with 16 bases separating them. CDR3 size: 13 residues. The CDR3: CASRRGTIEGYTF. The CDR3 DNA sequence: TGTGCCAGCAGGCGGGGGACAATAGAGGGCTACACCTTC.

In regard to this clonotype: One base away lies a much larger clone, so this may be a sequencing read error. The CDR3 loop is CASSGTESSCNEQFF. The CDR3 DNA sequence: TGTGCCAGCAGCGGGACAGAGTCCTCCTGCAATGAGCAGTTCTTC. The gene calls are TRBV12-3 or TRBV12-4 and TRBJ2-1; TRBD1 matches 7 bases. The CDR3 has 15 amino acids.

V usage is TRBV20-1 and J usage is TRBJ1-5; TRBD1 aligns across 9 bases. Germline V gives CDR1 DFQATT, CDR2 SNEGSKA (reference sequence). V shed 6 bases, J shed 0 bases, and the junction held 9 bases outside the gene matches. The CDR3 contains 16 residues. The CDR3 region is CSAPGTGWDSNQPQHF. The CDR3 DNA reads TGCAGTGCCCCAGGGACAGGGTGGGATAGCAATCAGCCCCAGCATTTT.

This clonotype was seen a handful of times. This sequence joins TRBV7-2 and TRBJ2-3; D not resolved. The V gene lost 7 bases and the J gene lost 4 bases, with 15 bases spanning the gap. Germline V gene data show CDR1 as SGHTA and CDR2 as FQGNSA. This CDR3 is built from 14 residues. CDR3 loop: CASTPLLGSDTQYF. The CDR3 bases are TGTGCCAGCACCCCCCTTCTAGGGTCAGATACGCAGTATTTT. Combining the CDR3 with reference TRBV7-2 and TRBJ2-3 gives the whole variable domain GAGVSQSPSNKVTEKGKDVELRCDPISGHTALYWYRQSLGQGLEFLIYFQGNSAPDKSGLPSDRFSAERTGGSVSTLTIQRTQQEDSAVYLCASTPLLGSDTQYFGPGTRLTVL.

The gene calls are TRBV4-1 and TRBJ2-7; unclear D gene. Trimming shortened V by 1 base and J by 5 bases, and 18 bases separated the two germline ends. This CDR3 is 16 amino acids long. The germline V gene encodes CDR1 MGHRA and CDR2 YSYEKL. CDR3 residues: CASSQGPGPSTHEQYF. The CDR3 coding sequence is TGCGCCAGCAGCCAAGGACCTGGTCCTAGTACGCACGAGCAGTACTTC.

This rearrangement joins TRBV9 to TRBJ1-1, with D uncertain. CDR3 size: 13 residues. V was pared by 0 bases and J by 4 bases, with 7 bases between. Germline V lookup: CDR1 SGDLS, CDR2 YYNGEE. CDR3 residues: CASSVVNSTEAFF. The CDR3 DNA follows: TGTGCCAGCAGCGTAGTAAACAGCACTGAAGCTTTCTTT.

This chain connects TRBV27 to TRBJ2-1; D tentatively fits TRBD1 or TRBD2 (5 bases each). Trimming took 3 bases from V and 6 from J, leaving 9 bases between them. The germline CDR1 and CDR2 sequences are MNHEY and SMNVEV (reference sequence). There are 13 residues in the CDR3. The CDR3 coding sequence is TGTGCCAGCAGTTTGGGGGTTCTCAATGAGCAGTTCTTC. It codes for CASSLGVLNEQFF.

The CDR3 is CSARDRRGVIAKNIQYF. In DNA form, the CDR3 reads TGCAGTGCTAGAGATCGCCGCGGGGTAATAGCCAAAAACATTCAGTACTTC. This chain connects TRBV20-1 to TRBJ2-4; D possibly corresponds to TRBD2 (6 bases). The germline V gene encodes CDR1 DFQATT and CDR2 SNEGSKA (reference sequence). The germline V and J ends were trimmed by 0 bases and 0 bases, with 15 bases remaining between them. The CDR3 sequence is 17 residues long.

In the case of this clonotype: One end of the junction fails to match germline, which may point to a read error. The rearrangement joins TRBV9 to TRBJ2-7; TRBD1 agrees at 9 bases. The CDR3 is made up of 15 amino acids. CDR1 is SGDLS and CDR2 is YYNGEE in the germline V gene. CDR3 DNA: TGTGCCAACAGCCCCAGTACAGGGGGCTACTACGAGCAGTACTTC. Amino acids: CANSPSTGGYYEQYF.

This clonotype came up a few times. CDR3 protein: CSAPDARLYF. The CDR3 nucleotides read TGCAGTGCTCCCGACGCCAGGTTGTATTTT. J is TRBJ2-3 and V is TRBV20-1; D unresolved. Trimming left V 5 bases short and J 14 bases short, with 14 bases between. Germline V gene data show CDR1 as DFQATT and CDR2 as SNEGSKA (reference sequence). The CDR3 spans 10 residues.

V gene TRBV20-1 combines with J gene TRBJ2-5, with D possibly being TRBD1 (5 bases). Germline loops: CDR1 DFQATT, CDR2 SNEGSKA (reference sequence). V lost 5 bases, J lost 5 bases, and 15 bases lay in between. CDR3 size: 13 residues. CDR3 sequence (DNA): TGCAGTGCTCTGGACACCCCCAAGGAGACCCAGTACTTC. Its translation is CSALDTPKETQYF.

This clonotype has more than one count but fewer than ten. The chain recombines TRBV12-5 with TRBJ2-3; 11 bases are shared with TRBD2. The germline V gene encodes CDR1 LGHNT and CDR2 FRNRAP. The CDR3 extends over 16 amino acids. V lost 0 bases, J lost 5 bases, and 4 bases stayed unmatched. CDR3 bases: TGTGCTAGTGGTTTGGTACTAGCGGGAGTCGGAGATACGCAGTATTTT. This codes for CASGLVLAGVGDTQYF.

This clonotype was observed a handful of times. The chain employs TRBV28 and TRBJ2-1, with D perhaps TRBD1 or TRBD2 (6 bases each). From germline, CDR1 is MDHEN and CDR2 SYDVKM. There are 16 residues in the CDR3. The V end was cut by 5 bases, the J end by 8 bases, with 22 bases between. This CDR3 is CASSPSAGHPLDEQFF. The DNA for the CDR3 is TGTGCCAGCAGTCCGTCCGCGGGACACCCCTTGGATGAGCAGTTCTTC.

The chain has TRBV28 and TRBJ1-2; no firm D call. Germline assignment: CDR1 MDHEN and CDR2 SYDVKM. Trimming cost V 8 bases and J 5 bases, with 21 bases left between them. The CDR3 covers 15 residues. CDR3 DNA: TGTGCCAGCGGGGTGAAAGGAGGTCGAGGATATGGCTACACCTTC. This gives the protein CASGVKGGRGYGYTF.